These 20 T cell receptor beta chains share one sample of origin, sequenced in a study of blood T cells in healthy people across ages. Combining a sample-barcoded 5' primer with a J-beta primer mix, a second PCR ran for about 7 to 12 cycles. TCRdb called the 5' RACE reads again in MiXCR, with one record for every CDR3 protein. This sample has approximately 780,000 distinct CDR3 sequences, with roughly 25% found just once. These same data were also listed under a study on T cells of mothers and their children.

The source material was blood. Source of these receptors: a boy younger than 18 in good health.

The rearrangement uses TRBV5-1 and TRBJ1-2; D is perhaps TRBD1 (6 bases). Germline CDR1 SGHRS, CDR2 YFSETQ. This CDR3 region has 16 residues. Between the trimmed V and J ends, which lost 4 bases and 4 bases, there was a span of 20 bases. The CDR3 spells CASSVGQGSTIYGYTF. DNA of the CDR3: TGCGCCAGCAGCGTGGGCCAGGGGTCGACCATCTATGGCTACACCTTC.

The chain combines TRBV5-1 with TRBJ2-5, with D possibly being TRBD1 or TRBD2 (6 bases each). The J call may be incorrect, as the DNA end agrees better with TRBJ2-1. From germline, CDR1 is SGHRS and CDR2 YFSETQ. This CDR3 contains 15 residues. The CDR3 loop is CASSSIPGASAEQFF. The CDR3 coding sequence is TGCGCCAGCAGCTCTATCCCGGGGGCATCGGCTGAGCAGTTCTTC.

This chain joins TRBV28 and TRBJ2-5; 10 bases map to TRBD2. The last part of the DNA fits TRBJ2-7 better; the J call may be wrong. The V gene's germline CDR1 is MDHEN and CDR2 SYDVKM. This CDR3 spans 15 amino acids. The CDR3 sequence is CASSLSSGGSYEQYF. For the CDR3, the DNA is TGTGCCAGCAGTTTATCTAGCGGGGGTTCCTACGAGCAGTACTTC.

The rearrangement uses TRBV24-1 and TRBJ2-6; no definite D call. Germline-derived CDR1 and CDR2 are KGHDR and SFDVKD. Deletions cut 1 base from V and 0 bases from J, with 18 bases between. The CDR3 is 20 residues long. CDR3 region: CATSDLAPWAENSGANVLTF. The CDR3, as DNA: TGTGCCACCAGTGATTTAGCCCCCTGGGCGGAGAACTCTGGGGCCAACGTCCTGACTTTC.

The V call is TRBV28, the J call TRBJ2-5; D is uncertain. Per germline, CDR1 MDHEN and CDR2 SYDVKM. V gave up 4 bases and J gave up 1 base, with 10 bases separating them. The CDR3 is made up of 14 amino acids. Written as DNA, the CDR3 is TGTGCCAGCAGTTACTCAAGGGTCCAAGAGACCCAGTACTTC. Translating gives CASSYSRVQETQYF. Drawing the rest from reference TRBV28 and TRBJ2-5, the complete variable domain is DVKVTQSSRYLVKRTGEKVFLECVQDMDHENMFWYRQDPGLGLRLIYFSYDVKMKEKGDIPEGYSVSREKKERFSLILESASTNQTSMYLCASSYSRVQETQYFGPGTRLLVL.

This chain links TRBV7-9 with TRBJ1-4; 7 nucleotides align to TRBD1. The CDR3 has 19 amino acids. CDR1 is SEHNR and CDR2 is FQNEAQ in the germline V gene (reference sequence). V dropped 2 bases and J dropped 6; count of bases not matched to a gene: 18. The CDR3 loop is CASSLKRAYSGTEDEKLFF. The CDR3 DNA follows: TGTGCCAGCAGCTTAAAAAGAGCTTATTCCGGGACAGAAGATGAAAAACTGTTTTTT.

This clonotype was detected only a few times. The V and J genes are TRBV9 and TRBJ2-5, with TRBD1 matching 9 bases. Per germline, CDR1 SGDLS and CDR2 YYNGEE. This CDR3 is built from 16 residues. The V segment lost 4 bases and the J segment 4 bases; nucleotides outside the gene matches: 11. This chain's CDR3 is CASSPTGQGNPETQYF. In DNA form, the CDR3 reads TGTGCCAGCAGCCCCACGGGACAGGGTAACCCAGAGACCCAGTACTTC.

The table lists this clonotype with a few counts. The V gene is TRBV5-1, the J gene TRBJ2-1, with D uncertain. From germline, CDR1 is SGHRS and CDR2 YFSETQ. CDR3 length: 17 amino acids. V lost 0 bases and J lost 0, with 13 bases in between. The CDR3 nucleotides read TGCGCCAGCAGCTTGGGAACTCCGTATCTCTCCTACAATGAGCAGTTCTTC. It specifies CASSLGTPYLSYNEQFF.

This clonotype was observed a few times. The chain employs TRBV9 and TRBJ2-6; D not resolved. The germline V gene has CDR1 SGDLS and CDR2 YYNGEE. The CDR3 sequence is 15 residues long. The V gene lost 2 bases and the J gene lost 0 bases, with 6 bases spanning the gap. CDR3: CASSVGISGANVLTF. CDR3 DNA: TGTGCCAGCAGCGTTGGGATCTCTGGGGCCAACGTCCTGACTTTC.

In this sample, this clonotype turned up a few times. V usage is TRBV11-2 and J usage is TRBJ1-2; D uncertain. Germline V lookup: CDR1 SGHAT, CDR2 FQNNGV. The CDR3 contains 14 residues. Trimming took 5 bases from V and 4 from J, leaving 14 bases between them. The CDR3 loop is CASSPQIEFYGYTF. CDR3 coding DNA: TGTGCCAGCAGCCCCCAGATCGAATTCTATGGCTACACCTTC.

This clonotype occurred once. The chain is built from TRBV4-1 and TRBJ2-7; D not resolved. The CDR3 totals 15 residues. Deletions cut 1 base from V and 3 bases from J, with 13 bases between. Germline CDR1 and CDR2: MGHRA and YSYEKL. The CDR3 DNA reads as TGCGCCAGCAGCCAAGGGTACACTAATCGCTACGAGCAGTACTTC. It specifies CASSQGYTNRYEQYF.

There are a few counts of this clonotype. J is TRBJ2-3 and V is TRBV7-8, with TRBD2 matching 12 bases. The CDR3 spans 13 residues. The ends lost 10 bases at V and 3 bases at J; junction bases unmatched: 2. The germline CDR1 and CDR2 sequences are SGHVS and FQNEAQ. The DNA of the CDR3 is TGTGCCAACGGACTAGCGGGAACAGATACGCAGTATTTT. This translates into CANGLAGTDTQYF. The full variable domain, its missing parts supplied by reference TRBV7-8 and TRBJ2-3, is GAGVSQSPRYKVAKRGQDVALRCDPISGHVSLFWYQQALGQGPEFLTYFQNEAQLDKSGLPSDRFFAERPEGSVSTLKIQRTQQEDSAVYLCANGLAGTDTQYFGPGTRLTVL.

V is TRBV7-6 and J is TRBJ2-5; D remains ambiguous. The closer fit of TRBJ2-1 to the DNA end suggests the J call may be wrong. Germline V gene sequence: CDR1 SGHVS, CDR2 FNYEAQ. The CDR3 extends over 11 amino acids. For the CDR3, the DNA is TGTGCCAGCAGCTTAGGACAAGAGCAGTTCTTC. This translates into CASSLGQEQFF.

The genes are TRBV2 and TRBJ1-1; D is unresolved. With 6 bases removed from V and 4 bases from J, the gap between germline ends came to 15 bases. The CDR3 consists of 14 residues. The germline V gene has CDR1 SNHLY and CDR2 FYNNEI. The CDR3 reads CASSPNREGTEAFF. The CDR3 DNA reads TGTGCCAGCAGCCCGAACCGAGAGGGCACTGAAGCTTTCTTT.

As DNA, the CDR3 is TGCAGTGCTAGAGGGCCCTTGGAGACCCAGTACTTC. Amino acids: CSARGPLETQYF. The V and J genes are TRBV20-1 and TRBJ2-5; D is uncertain. V was shortened by 1 base and J by 5 bases, with 8 bases between the two germline ends. Per the germline V gene, CDR1 is DFQATT and CDR2 is SNEGSKA (reference sequence). The CDR3 has 12 amino acids.

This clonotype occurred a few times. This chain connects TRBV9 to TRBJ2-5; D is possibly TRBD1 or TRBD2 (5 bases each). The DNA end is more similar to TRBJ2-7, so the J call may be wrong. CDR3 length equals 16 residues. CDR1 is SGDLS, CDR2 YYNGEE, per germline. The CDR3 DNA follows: TGTGCCAGCAGCCCCTGGGGCAGCGGCAGCTCCTACGAGCAGTACTTC. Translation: CASSPWGSGSSYEQYF.

CDR3 loop: CASSILGSDYGYTF. DNA for the CDR3: TGTGCCAGTAGTATCCTGGGCAGCGACTATGGCTACACCTTC. The chain uses TRBV19 and TRBJ1-2; D is unclear. This CDR3 spans 14 amino acids. The ends were cut back, 3 bases at V and 3 bases at J, with 11 bases in the middle. Germline lookup yields CDR1 LNHDA and CDR2 SQIVND (reference sequence).

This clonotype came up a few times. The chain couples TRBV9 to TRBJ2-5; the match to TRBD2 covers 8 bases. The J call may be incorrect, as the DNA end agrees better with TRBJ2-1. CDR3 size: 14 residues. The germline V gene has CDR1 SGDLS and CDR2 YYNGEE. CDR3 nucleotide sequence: TGTGCCAGCAGCGTGGCACTAGCGGTAAATGAGCAGTTCTTC. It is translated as CASSVALAVNEQFF.

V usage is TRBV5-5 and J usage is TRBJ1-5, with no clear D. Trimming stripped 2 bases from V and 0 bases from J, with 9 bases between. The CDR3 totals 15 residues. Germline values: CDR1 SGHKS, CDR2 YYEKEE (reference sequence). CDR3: CASSFESYSNQPQHF. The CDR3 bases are TGTGCCAGCAGCTTCGAGTCGTATAGCAATCAGCCCCAGCATTTT.

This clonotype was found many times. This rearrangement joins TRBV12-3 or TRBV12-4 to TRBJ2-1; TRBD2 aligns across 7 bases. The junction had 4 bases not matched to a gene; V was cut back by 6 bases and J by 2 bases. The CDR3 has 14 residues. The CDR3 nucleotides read TGTGCCAGCAGCGCTAGCGGAACCTACAATGAGCAGTTCTTC. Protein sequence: CASSASGTYNEQFF.